The 23 T cell receptor beta chains below were found in one sample sequenced in a study of blood T cell repertoires in COVID-19. The data were produced by immunoSEQ multiplex PCR, yet TCRdb's version contains in-frame clones alone and is incomplete. The sample holds about 150,000 clones, approximately 83% seen once. Specimen: peripheral blood. The receptors stem from a woman aged 55-69 years with COVID-19, enrolled during active disease.

The CDR3 nucleotides are TGTGCCAGCAGCTTAGTAGCAGGGGAATTTAACTATGGCTACACCTTC. It encodes CASSLVAGEFNYGYTF. The chain links TRBV7-8 to TRBJ1-2, with a possible D match to TRBD1 (6 bases). CDR3 length: 16 residues. Germline V gene lookup returns CDR1 SGHVS and CDR2 FQNEAQ. The germline V and J ends were trimmed by 1 base and 1 base, with 13 bases remaining between them.

The chain joins TRBV6-5 to TRBJ2-1; weak D call: TRBD2 (5 bases). This CDR3 is 12 amino acids long. The germline gives CDR1 MNHEY, CDR2 SVGAGI. V lost 2 bases to trimming and J lost 7 bases, with 6 bases between them. The CDR3 bases are TGTGCCAGCAGTTACGAGGGAAATGAGCAGTTCTTC. Protein product: CASSYEGNEQFF.

This chain uses TRBV24-1 with TRBJ1-2; D may be TRBD1 (6 bases). The CDR3 is 14 amino acids. V lost 3 bases and J lost 3, with 10 bases in between. Germline lookup yields CDR1 KGHDR and CDR2 SFDVKD. Here the CDR3 DNA reads TGTGCCACCAGTGATCATCAGGGGTACTATGGCTACACCTTC. Encoded protein: CATSDHQGYYGYTF.

V gene TRBV19 combines with J gene TRBJ1-4; possible D gene TRBD1, 6 bases. The CDR3 totals 15 residues. V shed 6 bases and J shed 0 bases, with 11 bases lying between them. Per the germline V gene, CDR1 is LNHDA and CDR2 is SQIVND (reference sequence). The CDR3, as DNA: TGTGCCAGTAGATCAGGGGTTGCAACTAATGAAAAACTGTTTTTT. As protein: CASRSGVATNEKLFF.

This chain connects TRBV2 to TRBJ1-1; TRBD1 matches at 9 bases. In germline, CDR1 is SNHLY, CDR2 FYNNEI. CDR3 size: 14 residues. The J segment lost 5 bases and the V segment lost 6 bases, leaving 7 bases of the junction unmatched. CDR3 in DNA: TGTGCCAGCAGGGAGGACAGGGGAGGAACTGAAGCTTTCTTT. This encodes CASREDRGGTEAFF.

The count of this clone is one. The chain combines TRBV3-1 (or the pseudogene TRBV3-2) with TRBJ1-5; TRBD1 agrees at 9 bases. The CDR3 is 16 residues long. With V trimmed by 2 bases and J by 5 bases, 7 bases remained unmatched. Per the germline V gene, CDR1 is LGHDT and CDR2 is YNNKEL (reference sequence). The CDR3 loop is CASSQSTGGLDQPQHF. The CDR3 DNA reads TGTGCCAGCAGCCAAAGCACAGGGGGCCTCGATCAGCCCCAGCATTTT.

The chain has TRBV7-9 and TRBJ1-3; possibly TRBD1 for D (5 bases). V shed 5 bases and J shed 0 bases, with 17 bases lying between them. The CDR3 sequence is 17 residues long. Germline V lookup: CDR1 SEHNR, CDR2 FQNEAQ (reference sequence). CDR3 residues: CASSLTQGESSGNTIYF. The CDR3 DNA sequence: TGTGCCAGCAGCCTTACCCAGGGCGAGAGCTCTGGAAACACCATATATTTT.

The V and J genes are TRBV7-9 and TRBJ1-4, with TRBD1 matching 7 bases. The germline V gene has CDR1 SEHNR and CDR2 FQNEAQ (reference sequence). Trimming removed 0 bases from V and 6 bases from J; junction bases left unmatched: 16. This CDR3 comprises 19 residues. Written as DNA, the CDR3 is TGTGCCAGCAGCTTAGCCATCTCGCTCACAGGGGAGTTTGATGAAAAACTGTTTTTT. It translates to CASSLAISLTGEFDEKLFF.

The rearrangement links TRBV4-3 to TRBJ1-1; a possible D gene is TRBD1 (5 bases). CDR3 size: 13 residues. The germline V gene has CDR1 LGHNA and CDR2 YSLEER. Trimming removed 0 bases from V and 3 bases from J, with 5 bases in between. The chain's CDR3 is CASSQDRDTEAFF. The CDR3 DNA reads as TGCGCCAGCAGCCAAGACAGGGACACTGAAGCTTTCTTT.

The chain couples TRBV2 to TRBJ2-5; maybe TRBD1 (7 bases). Germline CDR1 SNHLY, CDR2 FYNNEI. V was cut by 7 bases and J by 4 bases, with 19 bases left in between. This CDR3 contains 15 residues. The CDR3 nucleotides read TGTGCCAGCACCCCAGGGGGGTCCTGGGCAGAGACCCAGTACTTC. It encodes CASTPGGSWAETQYF.

The chain has TRBV7-9 and TRBJ2-1, with D possibly being TRBD1 (5 bases). Trimming removed 1 base at V and 6 bases at J, with 7 bases between. CDR3 length equals 13 residues. Looked up from germline, CDR1 is SEHNR and CDR2 is FQNEAQ (reference sequence). Written as DNA, the CDR3 is TGTGCCAGCAGCTTAGGGGGCGGCAATGAGCAGTTCTTC. This encodes CASSLGGGNEQFF.

The gene calls are TRBV7-8 and TRBJ2-3; no definite D call. CDR3 length: 11 amino acids. With 5 bases removed from V and 6 bases from J, the gap between germline ends came to 6 bases. The germline CDR1 and CDR2 sequences are SGHVS and FQNEAQ. The CDR3 DNA follows: TGTGCCAGCAGCCTCTCCGATACGCAGTATTTT. This encodes CASSLSDTQYF.

This chain uses TRBV5-5 with TRBJ2-1; 9 bases map to TRBD1. The CDR3 loop spans 16 amino acids. Germline V CDR1 and CDR2: SGHKS, YYEKEE (reference sequence). J was trimmed by 8 bases and V by 5 bases; bases with no gene match: 14. The CDR3 DNA reads as TGTGCCAGCAGTTTCACCGGGACAGGGTTGTTGTATGAGCAGTTCTTC. It encodes CASSFTGTGLLYEQFF.

The chain has TRBV9 and TRBJ2-2; 14 bases map to TRBD2. Trimming took 3 bases from V and 9 from J; bases not matched to a gene: 4. Germline V lookup: CDR1 SGDLS, CDR2 YYNGEE. The CDR3 totals 15 residues. The CDR3 DNA reads as TGTGCCAGCAGCGCTGGGACTAGCGGGGGCCGGGAGCTGTTTTTT. It translates to CASSAGTSGGRELFF. Full variable domain (rest looked up from reference TRBV9 and TRBJ2-2): DSGVTQTPKHLITATGQRVTLRCSPRSGDLSVYWYQQSLDQGLQFLIQYYNGEERAKGNILERFSAQQFPDLHSELNLSSLELGDSALYFCASSAGTSGGRELFFGEGSRLTVL.

This clone was seen just once. The chain joins TRBV21-1 to TRBJ1-5; the D segment call TRBD1 is taken from the table without a DNA check. TRBV21-1 is a listed pseudogene. There are 21 residues in the CDR3. Here the CDR3 DNA reads TGTGCCAGCAGCCCTACTCTACCGGGACAGAGGTTAACCTATAGCAATCAGCCCCAGCATTTT. Amino acid sequence: CASSPTLPGQRLTYSNQPQHF.

The CDR3 reads CASRAPGQLYNEQFF. CDR3 DNA sequence: TGTGCCAGCAGAGCTCCGGGACAGCTCTACAATGAGCAGTTCTTC. The chain recombines TRBV5-8 with TRBJ2-1; 7 positions agree with TRBD1. The germline CDR1 and CDR2 sequences are SGHTS and YDEGEE. CDR3 length: 15 residues. The J segment lost 3 bases and the V segment lost 5 bases, leaving 8 bases of the junction unmatched. Full variable domain (remainder filled in from reference TRBV5-8 and TRBJ2-1): EAGVTQSPTHLIKTRGQQATLRCSPISGHTSVYWYQQALGLGLQFLLWYDEGEERNRGNFPPRFSGRQFPNYSSELNVNALELEDSALYLCASRAPGQLYNEQFFGPGTRLTVL.

This chain links TRBV7-2 with TRBJ2-5, with 9 bases lining up with TRBD2. The CDR3 sequence is 17 residues long. The trim removed 2 bases at V and 5 bases at J, leaving 12 bases unmatched. Germline assignment: CDR1 SGHTA and CDR2 FQGNSA. The CDR3, as DNA: TGTGCCAGCAGCTTAAAGGTTGGGCGGGGGGGCTCGGAGACCCAGTACTTC. This codes for CASSLKVGRGGSETQYF.

Here the CDR3 reads CASRAGLANEQFF. The DNA of the CDR3 is TGCGCCAGCAGGGCGGGACTAGCCAATGAGCAGTTCTTC. The chain couples TRBV4-1 to TRBJ2-1, with 9 bases identical to TRBD2. V gave up 6 bases and J gave up 6 bases; unmatched junction bases: 3. CDR1 is MGHRA, CDR2 YSYEKL, per germline. CDR3 length equals 13 residues.

CDR3 protein: CATSATGSYEQYF. DNA for the CDR3: TGTGCCACCTCGGCGACAGGGTCGTACGAGCAGTACTTC. The gene calls are TRBV6-5 and TRBJ2-7; 7 bases agree with TRBD1. The germline V gene encodes CDR1 MNHEY and CDR2 SVGAGI. Losses at the gene ends were 10 bases for V and 4 bases for J; bases not matched to a gene: 10. The CDR3 is 13 residues long.

V is TRBV4-1 and J is TRBJ2-7; TRBD1 aligns across 8 bases. The germline gives CDR1 MGHRA, CDR2 YSYEKL. CDR3 length equals 14 residues. The V and J ends lost 4 bases and 5 bases, in that order; junction bases with no gene match: 7. The CDR3 protein is CASSRDRLRHEQYF. The CDR3 DNA follows: TGCGCCAGCAGCCGGGACAGGTTACGGCACGAGCAGTACTTC.

The chain couples TRBV3-1 (or the pseudogene TRBV3-2) to TRBJ2-7; 11 nucleotides agree with TRBD2. Germline CDR1 LGHDT, CDR2 YNNKEL (reference sequence). The V segment lost 1 base and the J segment 3 bases; nucleotides outside the gene matches: 5. The CDR3 covers 16 residues. The CDR3, as DNA: TGTGCCAGCAGCCAAGTCTGGCTAGCGGGGGGCTACGAGCAGTACTTC. The encoded protein is CASSQVWLAGGYEQYF.

The chain recombines TRBV6-4 with TRBJ1-2; 9 bases match TRBD1. The CDR3 is 15 residues long. The V segment lost 6 bases and the J segment 4 bases; nucleotides outside the gene matches: 9. The germline gives CDR1 MRHNA, CDR2 SNTAGT. This CDR3 reads CASRPTGGQSYGYTF. For the CDR3, the DNA is TGTGCCAGCAGGCCTACAGGGGGCCAAAGCTATGGCTACACCTTC.

This clone came up a few times. The chain is built from TRBV29-1 and TRBJ2-2, with 8 bases identical to TRBD2. The CDR3 is 16 amino acids. V lost 1 base and J lost 0; bases outside the gene matches: 4. Germline V gene lookup returns CDR1 SQVTM and CDR2 ANQGSEA. CDR3 sequence: CSVEGVAGPNTGELFF. The CDR3 coding sequence is TGCAGCGTTGAAGGGGTAGCGGGGCCGAACACCGGGGAGCTGTTTTTT.